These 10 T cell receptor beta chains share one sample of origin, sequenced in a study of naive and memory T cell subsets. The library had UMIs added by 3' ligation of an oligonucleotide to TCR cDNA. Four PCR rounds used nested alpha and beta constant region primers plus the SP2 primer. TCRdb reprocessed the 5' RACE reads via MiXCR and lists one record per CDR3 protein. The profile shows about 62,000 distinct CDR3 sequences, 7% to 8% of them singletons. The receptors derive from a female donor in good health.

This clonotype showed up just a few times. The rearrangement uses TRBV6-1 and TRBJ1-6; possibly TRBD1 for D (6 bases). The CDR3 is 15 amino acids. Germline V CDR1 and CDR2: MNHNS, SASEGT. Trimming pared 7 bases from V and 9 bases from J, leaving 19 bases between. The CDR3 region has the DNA TGTGCCAGCACGGCGGGGGCAGATCTTGGTTCACCCCTCCACTTT. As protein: CASTAGADLGSPLHF.

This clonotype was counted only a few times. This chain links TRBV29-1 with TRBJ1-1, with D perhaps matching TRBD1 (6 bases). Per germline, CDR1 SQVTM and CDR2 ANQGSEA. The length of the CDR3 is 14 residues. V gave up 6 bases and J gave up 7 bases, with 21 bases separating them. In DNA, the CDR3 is TGCAGCGTCTACAAACAGGGAGCCTTGGGTGAAGCTTTCTTT. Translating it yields CSVYKQGALGEAFF.

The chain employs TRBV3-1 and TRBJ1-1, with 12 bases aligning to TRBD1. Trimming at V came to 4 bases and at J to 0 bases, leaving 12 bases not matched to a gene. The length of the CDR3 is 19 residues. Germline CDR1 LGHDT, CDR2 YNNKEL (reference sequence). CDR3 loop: CASSPRDRGPGGMNTEAFF. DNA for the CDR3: TGTGCCAGCAGCCCCCGGGACAGGGGGCCCGGGGGGATGAACACTGAAGCTTTCTTT.

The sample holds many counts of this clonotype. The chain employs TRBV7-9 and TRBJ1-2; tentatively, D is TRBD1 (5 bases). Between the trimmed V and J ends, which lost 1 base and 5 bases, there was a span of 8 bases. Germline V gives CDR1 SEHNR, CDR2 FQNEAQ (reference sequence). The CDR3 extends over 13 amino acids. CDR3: CASSLGGIYGYTF. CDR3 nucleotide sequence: TGTGCCAGCAGCTTAGGGGGGATTTATGGCTACACCTTC. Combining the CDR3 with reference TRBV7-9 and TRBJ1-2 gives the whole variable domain DTGVSQNPRHKITKRGQNVTFRCDPISEHNRLYWYRQTLGQGPEFLTYFQNEAQLEKSRLLSDRFSAERPKGSFSTLEIQRTEQGDSAMYLCASSLGGIYGYTFGSGTRLTVV.

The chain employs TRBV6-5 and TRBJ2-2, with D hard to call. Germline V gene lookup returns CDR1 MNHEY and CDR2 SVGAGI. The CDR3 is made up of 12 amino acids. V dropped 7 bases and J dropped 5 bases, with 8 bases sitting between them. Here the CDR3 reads CASNTETGELFF. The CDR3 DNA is TGTGCCAGCAACACAGAGACCGGGGAGCTGTTTTTT.

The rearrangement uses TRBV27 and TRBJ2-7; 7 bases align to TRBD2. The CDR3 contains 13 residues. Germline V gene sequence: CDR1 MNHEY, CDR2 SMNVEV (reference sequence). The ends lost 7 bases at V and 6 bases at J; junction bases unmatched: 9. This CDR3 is CASTSSWGGEQYF. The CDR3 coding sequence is TGTGCCAGCACATCTTCGTGGGGGGGCGAGCAGTACTTC.

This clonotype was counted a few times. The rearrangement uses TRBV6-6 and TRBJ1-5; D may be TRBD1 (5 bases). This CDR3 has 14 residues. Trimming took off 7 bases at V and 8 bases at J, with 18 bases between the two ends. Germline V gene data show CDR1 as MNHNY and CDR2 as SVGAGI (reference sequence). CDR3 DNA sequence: TGTGCCAGCATCACGGGGGGAAAAGAGGAGCCCCAGCATTTT. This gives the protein CASITGGKEEPQHF.

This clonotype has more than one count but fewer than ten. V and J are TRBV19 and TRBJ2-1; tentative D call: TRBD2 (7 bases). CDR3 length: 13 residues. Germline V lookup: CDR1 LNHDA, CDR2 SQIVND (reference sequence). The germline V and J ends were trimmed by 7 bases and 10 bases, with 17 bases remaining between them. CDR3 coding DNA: TGTGCCAGTAAGGAGGGGGGGCGGGAGGAGCAGTTCTTC. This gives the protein CASKEGGREEQFF.

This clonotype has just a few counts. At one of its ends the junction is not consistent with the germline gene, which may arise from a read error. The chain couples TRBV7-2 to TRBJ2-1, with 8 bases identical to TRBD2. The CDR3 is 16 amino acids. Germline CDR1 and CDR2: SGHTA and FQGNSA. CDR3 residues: CASRLAGRASYNEQFF. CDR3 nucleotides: TGTGCCAGCAGGTTAGCGGGGAGGGCCTCCTACAATGAGCAGTTCTTC.

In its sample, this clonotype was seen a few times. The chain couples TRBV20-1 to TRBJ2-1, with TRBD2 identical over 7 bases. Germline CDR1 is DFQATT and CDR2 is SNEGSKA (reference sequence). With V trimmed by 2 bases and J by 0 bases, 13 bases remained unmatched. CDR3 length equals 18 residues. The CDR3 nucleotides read TGCAGTGCTAGAAGCGCTTGGGCTCTAGCGGACTCCTACAATGAGCAGTTCTTC. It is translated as CSARSAWALADSYNEQFF.